What follows are 16 T cell receptor beta chains derived from one specimen sequenced in a study of cytomegalovirus exposure and HLA in healthy donors. A multiplex PCR was run with 60 Vbeta primers and 13 Jbeta primers. The data were produced by immunoSEQ multiplex PCR, yet TCRdb's version contains in-frame clones alone and is incomplete. The sample shows about 160,000 clones, about 65% of them seen only once. Sequenced material: PBMCs. Receptors originate from a woman younger than 45 in good health and CMV-seronegative.

The rearrangement joins TRBV6-5 to TRBJ2-7, with 8 bases identical to TRBD1. Germline-derived CDR1 and CDR2 are MNHEY and SVGAGI. V was pared by 7 bases and J by 0 bases, with 8 bases of the junction left unmatched. This CDR3 has 15 amino acids. CDR3 in amino acids: CASKPGTGSSYEQYF. The CDR3 coding sequence is TGTGCCAGCAAACCCGGGACAGGCAGCTCCTACGAGCAGTACTTC.

This sequence joins TRBV10-3 and TRBJ1-4; 7 nucleotides align to TRBD1. CDR1 and CDR2 (germline): ENHRY, SYGVKD. With 6 bases clipped from V and 4 bases from J, the junction kept 5 bases outside the gene matches. This CDR3 has 14 amino acids. The CDR3, as DNA: TGTGCCATCAGCACCGGGACAGTTAATGAAAAACTGTTTTTT. It translates to CAISTGTVNEKLFF.

The rearrangement uses TRBV7-9 and TRBJ2-7; D perhaps matches TRBD2 (6 bases). The germline gives CDR1 SEHNR, CDR2 FQNEAQ (reference sequence). There are 15 residues in the CDR3. The germline V and J ends were trimmed by 1 base and 2 bases, with 12 bases remaining between them. The CDR3 DNA reads TGTGCCAGCAGCTTAGACTCTAGCGTCCCCTACGAGCAGTACTTC. Protein: CASSLDSSVPYEQYF.

The chain is built from TRBV28 and TRBJ2-7; tentatively, D is TRBD1 (7 bases). The V gene's germline CDR1 is MDHEN and CDR2 SYDVKM. The CDR3 covers 14 residues. The V gene lost 2 bases and the J gene lost 6 bases, with 14 bases spanning the gap. The CDR3 DNA follows: TGTGCCAGCAGTTTAAGAGGGGGCGGGATCGAGCAGTACTTC. Translation gives CASSLRGGGIEQYF. Full variable domain (outside the CDR3, taken from reference TRBV28 and TRBJ2-7): DVKVTQSSRYLVKRTGEKVFLECVQDMDHENMFWYRQDPGLGLRLIYFSYDVKMKEKGDIPEGYSVSREKKERFSLILESASTNQTSMYLCASSLRGGGIEQYFGPGTRLTVT.

The J gene is TRBJ1-5, the V gene TRBV29-1; D might be TRBD1 (6 bases). In germline, CDR1 is SQVTM, CDR2 ANQGSEA. V was cut by 6 bases and J by 6 bases, with 18 bases left in between. The CDR3 consists of 14 residues. This CDR3 reads CSVGSGTRAQPQHF. The CDR3 coding sequence is TGCAGCGTGGGATCCGGGACACGGGCTCAGCCCCAGCATTTT. The variable domain in full, with the rest retrieved from reference TRBV29-1 and TRBJ1-5, is SAVISQKPSRDICQRGTSLTIQCQVDSQVTMMFWYRQQPGQSLTLIATANQGSEATYESGFVIDKFPISRPNLTFSTLTVSNMSPEDSSIYLCSVGSGTRAQPQHFGDGTRLSIL.

V usage is TRBV6-5 and J usage is TRBJ1-6; 7 nucleotides align to TRBD1. There are 14 residues in the CDR3. Germline CDR1 MNHEY, CDR2 SVGAGI. V gave up 2 bases and J gave up 10 bases; unmatched junction bases: 5. The CDR3 protein is CASSYRTGYSPLHF. The CDR3 DNA reads as TGTGCCAGCAGTTACCGGACAGGATACTCACCCCTCCACTTT.

This clone was seen a single time. The chain recombines TRBV9 with TRBJ2-5, with D unclear. CDR3 size: 14 residues. Between the trimmed V and J ends, which lost 7 bases and 4 bases, there was a span of 17 bases. Germline loops: CDR1 SGDLS, CDR2 YYNGEE. CDR3 amino acids: CASGPEALAETQYF. CDR3 in DNA: TGTGCCAGCGGCCCCGAGGCCCTGGCAGAGACCCAGTACTTC.

In this sample, this clone turned up a few times. The genes are TRBV30 and TRBJ2-7; 7 bases line up with TRBD1. Unmatched junction bases numbered 1, after V lost 0 bases and J lost 5 bases. CDR1 is GTSNPN and CDR2 is SVGIG in the germline V gene (reference sequence). This CDR3 has 12 amino acids. The CDR3 loop reads CAWSVDRDEQYF. In DNA, the CDR3 is TGTGCCTGGAGTGTAGACAGGGACGAGCAGTACTTC.

V gene TRBV7-2 combines with J gene TRBJ1-5; D is unclear. Germline V CDR1 and CDR2: SGHTA, FQGNSA. The CDR3 loop spans 14 amino acids. V lost 1 base and J 0 bases, leaving 4 bases between the germline ends. The CDR3 nucleotides are TGTGCCAGCAGCTTAGTTCGTAGCAATCAGCCCCAGCATTTT. It encodes CASSLVRSNQPQHF.

The CDR3 nucleotides read TGTGCCAGCAGTTTATCGTTAACAGGGGACGAGCAGTACTTC. This translates into CASSLSLTGDEQYF. V gene TRBV27 combines with J gene TRBJ2-7, with TRBD1 identical over 7 bases. This CDR3 region has 14 residues. Germline V CDR1 and CDR2: MNHEY, SMNVEV (reference sequence). The trim removed 0 bases at V and 5 bases at J, leaving 4 bases unmatched.

The V call is TRBV11-1, the J call TRBJ2-5; TRBD1 aligns across 7 bases. From germline, CDR1 is SGHAT and CDR2 FQDESV (reference sequence). The trim removed 4 bases at V and 5 bases at J, leaving 4 bases unmatched. The CDR3 runs to 13 residues. In nucleotides, the CDR3 is TGTGCCAGCAGCTCGTCCAGGGGGGAGACCCAGTACTTC. Protein product: CASSSSRGETQYF. Combining the CDR3 with reference TRBV11-1 and TRBJ2-5 gives the whole variable domain EAEVAQSPRYKITEKSQAVAFWCDPISGHATLYWYRQILGQGPELLVQFQDESVVDDSQLPKDRFSAERLKGVDSTLKIQPAELGDSAMYLCASSSSRGETQYFGPGTRLLVL.

CDR3 amino acids: CASSQTGANYEQYF. CDR3 DNA: TGTGCCAGCAGCCAGACAGGGGCCAACTACGAGCAGTACTTC. The chain is built from TRBV7-9 and TRBJ2-7, with TRBD1 identical over 8 bases. Germline V lookup: CDR1 SEHNR, CDR2 FQNEAQ (reference sequence). The CDR3 length is 14 residues. Trimming removed 5 bases from V and 3 bases from J; junction bases left unmatched: 6.

J is TRBJ2-3 and V is TRBV4-1, with 12 positions matching TRBD2. This CDR3 spans 19 amino acids. V lost 5 bases, J lost 2 bases, and 14 bases stayed unmatched. CDR1 MGHRA and CDR2 YSYEKL come from the germline V gene. CDR3 loop: CASSSPPTGLAGPTDTQYF. CDR3 nucleotide sequence: TGCGCCAGCAGCTCACCACCAACCGGACTAGCGGGGCCCACAGATACGCAGTATTTT.

This clone appeared a few times. This chain connects TRBV7-9 to TRBJ2-5, with D hard to call. CDR1 SEHNR and CDR2 FQNEAQ come from the germline V gene (reference sequence). Trimming removed 2 bases from V and 4 bases from J, with 8 bases in between. The CDR3 covers 13 residues. This CDR3 reads CASSLNSRETQYF. CDR3 nucleotides: TGTGCCAGCAGCTTAAATTCTCGAGAGACCCAGTACTTC.

The sample holds one count of this clone. Other DNA sequences within the sample encode an identical CDR3. The CDR3 sequence: CASSLAEGSYEQYF. CDR3 nucleotides: TGCGCCAGCAGCTTGGCCGAGGGCTCCTACGAGCAGTACTTC. V is TRBV5-1 and J is TRBJ2-7; perhaps TRBD2 as D (5 bases). Trimming took 0 bases from V and 0 from J, leaving 7 bases between them. There are 14 residues in the CDR3. The germline CDR1 and CDR2 sequences are SGHRS and YFSETQ. The whole variable domain, remainder taken from reference TRBV5-1 and TRBJ2-7, is KAGVTQTPRYLIKTRGQQVTLSCSPISGHRSVSWYQQTPGQGLQFLFEYFSETQRNKGNFPGRFSGRQFSNSRSEMNVSTLELGDSALYLCASSLAEGSYEQYFGPGTRLTVT.

This clone was observed a handful of times. The identical CDR3 is also encoded by other nucleotide sequences in the sample. This chain uses TRBV30 with TRBJ2-3; 14 bases are shared with TRBD2. This CDR3 has 16 residues. Trimming took 0 bases from V and 6 from J; bases not matched to a gene: 5. Germline CDR1 is GTSNPN and CDR2 is SVGIG (reference sequence). CDR3 sequence reads: CAWSVGLAGGGDTQYF. The CDR3 nucleotides are TGTGCCTGGAGTGTAGGACTAGCGGGGGGCGGTGATACGCAGTATTTT.